This TCR beta chain was captured by sequencing in a study of blood T cell repertoires in COVID-19. As for the study in general: PBMCs, B-cell-depleted T cells, or T cells provided the cDNA or gDNA that made up the material.

Source study methods: Cell counts per sample came from amplifying reference gene primers. Libraries were prepared by immunoSEQ multiplex PCR; TCRdb keeps only in-frame clonotypes and omits some of them. V and J calls and clone size are those listed in that table; D and trimming were worked out from the DNA. The table includes under 45,000 clones, 87% detected once. With 6 bases clipped from V and 4 bases from J, the junction kept 11 bases outside the gene matches. The CDR3 runs to 15 residues. CDR1 and CDR2 (germline): MDHEN, SYDVKM. Sequencing was done on a sample of peripheral blood. The sequence came from a man older than 75 with active COVID-19. The chain employs TRBV28 and TRBJ1-2; 7 bases align to TRBD1. CDR3 region: CASREEGARGYGYTF. The DNA of the CDR3 is TGTGCCAGCAGAGAGGAGGGGGCGCGGGGCTATGGCTACACCTTC.